Here is one T cell receptor beta chain with its context. Its antigen target is currently unknown. No base qualities exist here, and no much larger clone lies one base off it. These data are taken from a study of blood T cell repertoires in COVID-19 (dated by TCRdb to the early 2020s). For the study in its entirety: Samples from collaborators originated in the United States, Italy and Spain and spanned both the acute and convalescent phases of COVID-19. The material from the prospective study consisted of cDNA or gDNA derived from T cells, B-cell-depleted T cells, or PBMCs. The dataset comprised deeply sampled blood TCRbeta repertoires from subjects exposed to, actively infected with, or recovered from COVID-19. A freely available public database, intended as a resource for researchers studying the immune response to SARS-CoV-2, is where the repertoires were released. Samples came from the ongoing ImmuneRACE study (first 160 participants) plus 1,254 subjects from 6 global collaborators. Nearly every sample came with metadata listing a de-identified subject ID, COVID-19 status, age in years and sex. Where available, HLA class I and class II types were obtained from metadata supplied by the sample provider rather than from assay-based typing.

In the prospective study, participants were about 18 to 95 years old, resided in fewer than 25 geographic areas of the United States, and were enrolled through a virtual design. In the prospective study, participants were assigned to cohorts based on the clinical history participants reported in a screening survey and a study questionnaire. For ImmuneRACE Cohort 3, a participant was defined as recovered based on two consecutive negative NP/OP PCR tests, clearance by a healthcare professional, or resolution of symptoms. In the prospective study, whole blood, serum and a nasopharyngeal or oropharyngeal swab were collected from each participant by mobile phlebotomists. Over a roughly two-month period, participants in the prospective study had the option of providing additional blood draws and questionnaires. Before DNA extraction, blood samples from the prospective study were shipped at room temperature or frozen.

What the study reported, not specific to this receptor: Clinical and demographic metadata were provided uncurated, with the amount varying by source and participant.

CDR1 and CDR2 (SGDLS, YYNGEE) derive from the germline V gene. The germline V and J ends show losses of 0 bases and 12 bases respectively, and no gene match explains 13 bases of the junction. The CDR3 measures 16 amino acids from cysteine to phenylalanine. Only the CDR3 DNA stays, 48 bases, in frame from base 1. TCRbeta CDR3 regions were amplified from genomic DNA by means of the immunoSEQ Assay, a bias-controlled multiplex PCR. Per the original workflow: The number of nucleated cells in each sample was estimated from the amplification of reference gene primers within the assay. To quantify the absolute abundance of each unique TCRbeta CDR3 rearrangement, sequence reads were collapsed and filtered. For each sample, productive Simpson clonality was calculated as the square root of Simpson's diversity index over productive rearrangements. The immuneACCESS repertoire file appears here via TCRdb, limited to in-frame rearrangements. These files lack a portion of the clones; in checked studies, under half of the deficit traces to unresolved V genes, and the cause of the others is not known. The V and J calls and the clone size are those of that table, but D and trimming were determined from the DNA. This sample is represented by approximately 450,000 clones; 80% to 90% of them were singletons. The ten largest make up roughly 1.1% of the sample.

The chain was built from TRBV9 and TRBJ2-1; 9 nucleotides in the junction match TRBD2. Specimen: PBMCs or T cells enriched from blood (not recorded which). The TCR originated in a man younger than 45 who had recovered from COVID-19. CDR3 region: CASSVGPPSGGSGQFF. The sequenced DNA is TGTGCCAGCAGCGTAGGCCCTCCGAGCGGGGGGTCTGGGCAGTTCTTC.